This T cell receptor (beta chain) appears in the sequencing data of a study of cytomegalovirus exposure and HLA in healthy donors. Study findings and constraints: In a later analysis, specific HLA alleles were associated with about 18,000 TCR beta sequences at a 0.05 false discovery rate. CMV serostatus was the only immune exposure information that was available. There was a cluster of highly shared sequence variants that was likely a sequencing artifact.

On this clone: Its antigen is not identified.

Looked up from germline, CDR1 is DFQATT and CDR2 is SNEGSKA (reference sequence). V was shortened by 5 bases and J by 10 bases, with 12 bases between the two germline ends. The CDR3 has 11 amino acids. It was with 60 Vbeta and 13 Jbeta primers that the PCR ran. Repertoires were generated with immunoSEQ multiplex PCR, while TCRdb's copy carries only in-frame clones and drops some. The sample shows 100,000 to 150,000 clones, about 84% of them seen only once. The source of this sequence is a boy between 10 and 17 years old in good health and CMV-seronegative. The sequenced sample was PBMCs. The chain joins TRBV20-1 to TRBJ2-1; D might be TRBD1 (5 bases). CDR3 in DNA: TGCAGTGCTCTAGAGTGGGGCGAGCAGTTCTTC. It codes for CSALEWGEQFF.